The sequence of this TCR beta chain was determined in a study of cytomegalovirus exposure and HLA in healthy donors (dated by TCRdb to the late 2010s). Background for the entire study: According to an earlier analysis of 450 to 650 of the donors, about 179 million T cells yielded 117 million unique TCR beta sequences and less than 300 Gb of sequence data. An early release covering more than 500 HLA-typed donors comprised about 300 gigabases of sequencing data and 65 million to 100 million unique TCR sequences. Among the 398 genotyped donors, around 81% belonged to the genetic ancestry cluster associated with self-reported Caucasian donors. The study was designed to test whether signatures of past pathogen exposure could be identified by cataloging public T cell receptors. Using immunosequencing, the study profiled T cell repertoires from fewer than 850 subjects and related those repertoires to cytomegalovirus serostatus. Along with the roughly 670-subject first cohort, a separate validation cohort of over a hundred different subjects was used. High-throughput TCR immunosequencing, statistical association of individual TCRs with disease status, and machine learning were combined to predict cytomegalovirus infection status. To study patterns of TCR occurrence, a later analysis re-analyzed previously published TCR beta repertoires from around 660 donors and added high-resolution HLA genotyping. Rather than using new phenotypic data, the later analysis identified candidate immune exposures from TCR beta sequences and from how often those sequences occurred across donors. An earlier analysis of nearly 600 of the donors applied high-throughput TCR beta sequencing to assess whether each TCR beta V gene segment acted as functional or pseudogenic. Donor age, sex, ethnicity and CMV serostatus were compiled together with the repertoire data. A later genetic analysis took genome-wide SNP genotypes for about three fifths of the 666 donors and used that subset as a discovery cohort. All discovery cohort repertoires had been generated on a single sequencing platform. HLA typing included class I and class II loci at four-digit resolution. The number of typed donors differed by locus: about 620-630 for A, B, C, DRB1 and DQB1; 522 for DQA1; approximately 610 for DPA1; and roughly 450 for DPB1. Several DR-DQ haplotypes were handled as single units for association and clustering because linkage in the cohort was strong. Among a few hundred genotyped donors of the cohort, an average of about 240,000 unique TCR beta nucleotide sequences were sequenced per donor, 15% to 20% of them non-productive. The full study reports these points: The earlier analysis of some 560 of the donors excluded roughly 16 rarely observed V segments, including chromosome 9 orphons, because counts were too low. In an earlier analysis of 587 of the donors, most TCR beta V segments appeared in productive rearrangements about 90% or about 30% of the time, broadly matching IMGT annotations. The cohort was sequenced for TCR beta chains only, and without alpha or paired-chain data the features that could be detected were limited. Across donors, most TCR sequences were observed very rarely, whereas some public TCRs were present in many individuals. HLA typing was unavailable for some donors at each locus, so association tests used only the typed subset. A further reported finding was that TCR beta sequences accurately predicted the HLA-A and HLA-B alleles for most subjects in the first cohort. Three of the identified cytomegalovirus-associated TCR beta chains were confirmed in vitro to be specific for cytomegalovirus antigens. Correlated functional status among segregating V segments might be attributable to linkage disequilibrium, but an unknown experimental factor could not be ruled out. A later analysis found that TCR association rates varied across HLA loci, with DRB1 alleles showing the most associated TCRs and HLA-C alleles the fewest. The sequencing pipeline was judged likely to have produced a cluster of highly shared sequence variants as a technical artifact. Compared with equally common non-associated chains, HLA-associated TCR beta chains in a later analysis were more clonally expanded and had lower generation probabilities. The study listed approximately 150 TCR beta chains as associated with cytomegalovirus. According to a later genetic analysis, donors in an Asian-associated ancestry cluster had fewer N-insertions in productive TCRs than the approximately 690-donor mean. Specific HLA alleles were associated with 15,000 to 20,000 TCR beta sequences at a false discovery rate of 0.05 in a later analysis. Immune exposure information for the cohort was limited to CMV serostatus. The classifier was reported to diagnose cytomegalovirus status with high specificity and sensitivity in both the original and validation cohorts. An association between a missense DCLRE1C variant and V-gene and J-gene trimming of TCR beta chains was found in a later genetic analysis and replicated in an independent cohort. Presence/absence analyses assumed roughly uniform sequencing depth across donors, an assumption that may not hold. A later analysis found that most CMV-associated TCR beta chains appeared HLA-restricted, with HLA associations seemingly driven largely by CMV exposure. The authors suggested that the approach could potentially be generalized to other disease states and immunological phenotypes. When HLA alleles, especially DR and DQ, strongly co-occurred, attributing TCR associations to individual alleles was difficult. Several of the top co-occurrence clusters appeared to be linked to parvovirus B19, influenza, CMV and Epstein-Barr virus, according to a later analysis.

The cohort comprised several hundred healthy bone marrow donors. At the time of sampling, all cohort members were nominally healthy, though unrecorded immune exposures were likely present. The donor tested CMV seronegative, placing the donor among the 300 to 400 seronegative members of the cohort. A peripheral blood sample was provided by each donor, and peripheral blood mononuclear cells were used for TCR beta sequencing. The Qiagen DNeasy Blood Extraction Kit was used to extract genomic DNA from the blood cell samples. Library generation was performed with the immunoSEQ multiplex PCR assay. For the multiplex PCR, a mixture combining 60 forward primers for TCR Vbeta segments and 13 reverse primers for TCR Jbeta segments was used. A multiplex PCR assay on genomic DNA amplified the CDR3 region of rearranged TCR beta genes. On the Illumina HiSeq System, the amplified TCR beta libraries were sequenced as 87-base-pair reads. The study's own analysis went as follows. Across the 666 repertoires, a later analysis counted 80 million or so unique TCR beta chains, around 10 million of which were shared by at least two donors. To remove PCR and sequencing errors, raw reads were error-corrected and collapsed into unique sequences using a nearest-neighbor algorithm that merged closely related sequences. Alignment of CDR3 sequences to IMGT reference sequences was used to assign V, D and J gene segments. For a sequence to be retained, a match of at least six nucleotides to both a V gene segment and a J gene segment was required. A rearrangement was called productive if the CDR3 had no stop codons and remained in frame with V and J, and every other rearrangement was called non-productive. CDR3 was defined according to IMGT convention as the region running from the second conserved V-encoded cysteine to the conserved J-encoded phenylalanine. The earlier analysis of about 620 of the donors excluded sequences that lacked an unambiguous match to a single V gene segment. In an earlier analysis of 587 of the donors, a V segment was called functional when productive rearrangements were above 56.7%, and segregating when the standard deviation between donors exceeded 5%. A statistical classification framework was built to diagnose cytomegalovirus status from the catalog of TCR beta chain sequences. In a later analysis, TCR nucleotide sequences were compared against IMGT/GENE-DB human TR gene sequences so that V and J genes could be assigned. The TCRdist pipeline was used in a later analysis to assign CDR3 sequences and most-parsimonious VDJ recombination scenarios. In a later analysis, every TCR beta chain was defined by the combination of its CDR3 amino acid sequence and its V-gene family, and reads without a unique V-gene family were dropped. In a later analysis, some 600 highly shared, low-generation-probability nucleotide sequences were removed to address suspected cross-contamination and a sequencing artifact. In a later analysis, a clonal expansion index was calculated for each public chain from normalized within-repertoire ranks of inferred template counts. A later analysis computed generation probabilities with a VDJ recombination model fitted to out-of-frame rearrangements, and checked the results against IGoR. In a later analysis, hypergeometric tests were used to score TCR-TCR, TCR-HLA and TCR-CMV co-occurrence, with a repertoire-size bias correction applied to TCR pairs. False discovery rates were estimated in a later analysis by permuting HLA or CMV assignments 20 times. In a later analysis, co-occurring TCRs were grouped with DBSCAN, and TCRdist sequence similarity was added when clustering was performed within HLA-allele-positive subsets. Repertoires with fewer than 30,000 or more than 120,000 public chains were left out of co-occurrence clustering, as were five repertoires with anomalous nucleotide sharing. The source is immuneACCESS, and TCRdb retained only in-frame sequences with V and J called. Part of the clones is not carried over; for the studies checked, unresolved V genes explain less than half of this, and the remainder is unexplained. V and J calls and clone size are as listed in that table; D and trimming were resolved from the DNA. The record for this sample contains some 84,000 clones. The ten largest make up 0.45% to 0.7% of the sample.

With respect to this clone: This clone's antigen is unknown.

The source of this sequence is a man aged 45-65 years in good health and CMV-seronegative. Sequencing was performed on PBMCs.

The CDR3 region has the sequence CASRTGIQETQYF. The DNA sequence is as follows: TGTGCCAGCAGGACAGGGATTCAAGAGACCCAGTACTTC. The V and J segments used are TRBV11-2 and TRBJ2-5, with TRBD1 identical over 7 junction bases. V has 6 bases trimmed and J has 2 bases trimmed; junction bases matching no gene number 3. CDR1 and CDR2 are drawn from the germline V gene: SGHAT, FQNNGV. The CDR3 covers 13 residues, taking in both the cysteine and the phenylalanine. The CDR3 DNA has 39 bases and is translated from base 1. The CDR3 plus the reference TRBV11-2 and TRBJ2-5 genes for the other parts give the full variable domain: EAGVAQSPRYKIIEKRQSVAFWCNPISGHATLYWYQQILGQGPKLLIQFQNNGVVDDSQLPKDRFSAERLKGVDSTLKIQPAKLEDSAVYLCASRTGIQETQYFGPGTRLLVL.